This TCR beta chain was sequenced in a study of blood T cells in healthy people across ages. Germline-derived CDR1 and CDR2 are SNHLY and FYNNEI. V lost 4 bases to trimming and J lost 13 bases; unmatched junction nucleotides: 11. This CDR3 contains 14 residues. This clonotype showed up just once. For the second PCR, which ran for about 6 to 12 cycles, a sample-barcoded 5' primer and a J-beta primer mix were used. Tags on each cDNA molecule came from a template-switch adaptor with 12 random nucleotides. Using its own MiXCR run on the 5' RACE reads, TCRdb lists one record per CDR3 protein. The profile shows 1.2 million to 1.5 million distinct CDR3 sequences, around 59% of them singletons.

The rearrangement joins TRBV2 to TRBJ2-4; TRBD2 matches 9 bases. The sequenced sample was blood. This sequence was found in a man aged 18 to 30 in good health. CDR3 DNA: TGTGCCAGCAGTGTCTGGCTAGCGGGGAGTGAGCAGTACTTC. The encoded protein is CASSVWLAGSEQYF.